This TCR beta chain was identified in a study of T cells in localized non-small cell lung cancer (dated by TCRdb to 2019 to 2021). Notes on the research overall: T cell repertoires of 200 to 250 early-stage NSCLC patients were analyzed, with tumors being compared against uninvolved tumor-adjacent lungs. The cohort was made up of 200 to 250 treatment-naive NSCLC patients whose localized lung tumors had been resected. Of the NSCLC patients, about 130 were male and about 97 were female, and the mean age was approximately 64 years. General study outcomes and caveats: A median of 57 of the top 100 tumor clones were detected in paired uninvolved adjacent lung, and 28 of these tumor clones were also found among the top 100 clones of the paired uninvolved adjacent lung. Higher T cell density in blood was associated with longer overall survival, whereas higher clonality in adjacent lung was associated with shorter survival. Because of the exploratory design, TCR variables were selected using unadjusted p-values without false-discovery rate correction. Because multi-region tumor sequencing was not performed, intratumor heterogeneity could not be ruled out. Uninvolved tumor-adjacent lung showed the highest T cell clonality, higher than tumor, which suggests more focused antigenic responses in the uninvolved tumor-adjacent lung.

At diagnosis, tumor, uninvolved tumor-adjacent lung and peripheral blood were collected and then preserved as a mix of FFPE and fresh-frozen material. Blood samples were analyzed as peripheral blood mononuclear cells for TCR repertoire profiling. As regards this clone: Its antigen is not yet known. No much larger clone exists at a distance of one base, and base qualities are not known.

There are 18 amino acids in the CDR3, from cysteine to phenylalanine inclusive. CDR3 DNA only is kept here, 54 bases in frame from base 1. The junction shows trimming of 0 bases on V and 0 bases on J, plus 17 bases between the germline ends. Via the germline V gene (reference sequence), CDR1 is MNHEY and CDR2 SMNVEV. TCR beta CDR3 regions were sequenced from DNA using the immunoSEQ Assay. The original methods were these. T cell density was computed as TCR beta template counts normalized to usable DNA estimated by amplifying housekeeping genes. Richness was estimated with the preseqR package, extrapolating to 400,000 templates for PBMC samples and 120,000 templates for tissue samples. Clonality was calculated as one minus Pielou's evenness. Differential abundance testing on productive amino-acid clonotypes, with a minimum total count of 5 and an alpha of 0.1, was used to identify tissue-enriched TCRs. The Jaccard Index and the Morisita Overlap Index were used to measure how much the repertoires overlapped between compartments. GLIPH grouped TCR beta CDR3s together with public tetramer-defined viral CDR3s, and a viral motif had to include at least three viral sequences and show V-gene enrichment. The source is immuneACCESS, and TCRdb retained only in-frame sequences with V and J called. Part of the clones is not carried over; for the studies checked, unresolved V genes explain less than half of this, and the remainder is unexplained. The V and J calls and the clone size are those of that table, but D and trimming were determined from the DNA. The sample table shows roughly 30,000 clones, and roughly nine tenths are seen once. In total, the top ten clones hold approximately 5% of the sample.

Recombination joined TRBV27 with TRBJ1-2; D gene: possibly TRBD1, on 5 matching bases. The clonotype originates from a man aged 40 to 70 with stage II lung adenocarcinoma. The sequences come from PBMCs, collected before any cancer treatment. Here is the DNA: TGTGCCAGCAGTTTATCGAGAACTCCGGGGCCAGCTAACTATGGCTACACCTTC. Its coded protein is CASSLSRTPGPANYGYTF.